One T cell receptor (beta chain) is described in this entry. Its target is not known. The data stem from a study of blood T cells in healthy people across ages. Study-level results: Conclusively comparing naive with antigen-experienced cells was impossible with unsorted PBMCs.

A second PCR of roughly 7 to 11 cycles used a sample-barcoded 5' primer and a J-beta primer mix. Each cDNA was tagged by a template-switch adaptor containing 12 random nucleotides. TCRdb passed the 5' RACE reads through MiXCR, listing each CDR3 protein once. The sample carries some 1.7 million distinct CDR3 sequences, over 25% recorded once. CDR3 size: 16 residues. The V and J ends lost 9 bases and 2 bases, in that order; junction bases with no gene match: 12. CDR1 is LNHDA, CDR2 SQIVND, per germline (reference sequence). The sequence came from a woman aged 25-40 years in good health. The V call is TRBV19, the J call TRBJ1-2, with TRBD1 identical over 10 bases. The sequenced material came from blood. The CDR3 sequence: CASSSGTGATNYGYTF. CDR3 DNA: TGTGCCAGCTCCTCCGGGACAGGGGCGACCAACTATGGCTACACCTTC.